Listed below are T cell receptor beta chains from one sample, sequenced in a study of Graves' ophthalmopathy and Graves' hyperthyroidism. TCRdb reanalysed the multiplex PCR reads using MiXCR and keeps one entry per CDR3 protein. The profile shows over a million distinct CDR3 sequences, about 38% of them singletons. Material for sequencing was peripheral blood or thyroid tissue (not recorded which). The source is an adult man with Graves' hyperthyroidism. CDR3s include the opening cysteine and the closing phenylalanine or tryptophan. The D gene is left open where the match is weak. Rows may omit the clone size; those that give it use once, few, many or a size class.

d_call: -
j_call: TRBJ1-1
v_call: TRBV15
clone_size: many
cdr3_aa: CATKAGTPNTEAFF
cdr3_nt: TGTGCCACTAAAGCCGGGACACCGAACACTGAAGCTTTCTTT

d_call: -
j_call: TRBJ1-5
v_call: TRBV9
clone_size: many
cdr3_aa: CASSVAPSNQPQHF
cdr3_nt: TGTGCCAGCAGCGTAGCCCCTAGCAATCAGCCCCAGCATTTT

d_call: TRBD1
j_call: TRBJ1-5
v_call: TRBV7-2
clone_size: -
cdr3_aa: CASSWGQHQPQHF
cdr3_nt: TGTGCCAGCAGCTGGGGACAGCATCAGCCCCAGCATTTT

d_call: -
j_call: TRBJ1-3
v_call: TRBV7-9
clone_size: -
cdr3_aa: CASSLQGETNTIYF
cdr3_nt: TGTGCCAGCAGCTTACAGGGAGAGACGAACACCATATATTTT

d_call: -
j_call: TRBJ1-5
v_call: TRBV24-1
clone_size: many
cdr3_aa: CATSKTGTPSQPQHF
cdr3_nt: TGTGCCACCAGTAAAACCGGGACCCCGTCTCAGCCCCAGCATTTT

d_call: TRBD1
j_call: TRBJ1-2
v_call: TRBV29-1
clone_size: many
cdr3_aa: CSVDVGQGIYGYTF
cdr3_nt: TGCAGCGTTGACGTCGGACAGGGGATTTATGGCTACACCTTC

d_call: TRBD2
j_call: TRBJ2-7
v_call: TRBV29-1
clone_size: -
cdr3_aa: CSVEDGAGAYEQYF
cdr3_nt: TGCAGCGTTGAAGATGGAGCGGGAGCCTACGAGCAGTACTTC

d_call: -
j_call: TRBJ1-6
v_call: TRBV12-3/TRBV12-4
clone_size: -
cdr3_aa: CASKSPVYNSPLHF
cdr3_nt: TGTGCCAGCAAATCGCCCGTTTATAATTCACCCCTCCACTTT

d_call: TRBD1
j_call: TRBJ1-3
v_call: TRBV2
clone_size: -
cdr3_aa: CASSSPGGNTIYF
cdr3_nt: TGTGCCAGCAGCTCACCAGGGGGGAACACCATATATTTT

d_call: -
j_call: TRBJ1-5
v_call: TRBV10-3
clone_size: -
cdr3_aa: CAISESAGRSQPQHF
cdr3_nt: TGTGCCATCAGTGAGTCCGCGGGTCGGAGCCAGCCCCAGCATTTT

d_call: TRBD1
j_call: TRBJ2-7
v_call: TRBV12-3/TRBV12-4
clone_size: -
cdr3_aa: CASSSQDRGPGEQYF
cdr3_nt: TGTGCCAGCAGTTCGCAAGACAGGGGTCCAGGCGAGCAGTACTTC

d_call: -
j_call: TRBJ2-7
v_call: TRBV20-1
clone_size: many
cdr3_aa: CSASPRGRTAYEQYF
cdr3_nt: TGCAGTGCTAGTCCAAGGGGAAGGACCGCCTACGAGCAGTACTTC

d_call: -
j_call: TRBJ1-2
v_call: TRBV7-2
clone_size: many
cdr3_aa: CASSYGPADNYGYTF
cdr3_nt: TGTGCCAGCAGCTACGGACCGGCGGATAACTATGGCTACACCTTC

d_call: -
j_call: TRBJ2-5
v_call: TRBV7-2
clone_size: many
cdr3_aa: CASSATGTTEETQYF
cdr3_nt: TGTGCCAGCAGCGCAACCGGGACAACAGAAGAGACCCAGTACTTC

d_call: TRBD1
j_call: TRBJ2-6
v_call: TRBV15
clone_size: many
cdr3_aa: CATSRRQGARSGANVLTF
cdr3_nt: TGTGCCACCAGCAGACGACAGGGGGCACGATCTGGGGCCAACGTCCTGACTTTC

d_call: -
j_call: TRBJ1-1
v_call: TRBV9
clone_size: -
cdr3_aa: CASSQMLNTEAFF
cdr3_nt: TGTGCCAGCAGCCAAATGCTGAACACTGAAGCTTTCTTT

d_call: TRBD1
j_call: TRBJ2-2
v_call: TRBV12-3/TRBV12-4
clone_size: -
cdr3_aa: CASRIRDREYANTGELFF
cdr3_nt: TGTGCCAGCAGGATTCGGGACAGGGAATACGCGAACACCGGGGAGCTGTTTTTT

d_call: -
j_call: TRBJ2-5
v_call: TRBV11-2
clone_size: -
cdr3_aa: CASSPRGRMEETQYF
cdr3_nt: TGTGCCAGCAGCCCCCGAGGGAGAATGGAGGAGACCCAGTACTTC

d_call: TRBD1
j_call: TRBJ1-6
v_call: TRBV7-9
clone_size: few
cdr3_aa: CASSPTGQGGIHSYNSPLHF
cdr3_nt: TGTGCCAGCAGCCCCACGGGACAGGGGGGGATCCACTCCTATAATTCACCCCTCCACTTT

d_call: -
j_call: TRBJ1-2
v_call: TRBV6-5
clone_size: few
cdr3_aa: CASSFGVEGLSGYTF
cdr3_nt: TGTGCCAGCAGTTTCGGAGTTGAGGGACTGTCGGGCTACACCTTC

d_call: -
j_call: TRBJ1-6
v_call: TRBV6-6
clone_size: few
cdr3_aa: CASRADLFFGSPLHF
cdr3_nt: TGTGCCAGCAGAGCCGATTTGTTTTTCGGTTCACCCCTCCACTTT

d_call: -
j_call: TRBJ1-6
v_call: TRBV4-1
clone_size: many
cdr3_aa: CASSQDEGTNSPLHF
cdr3_nt: TGCGCCAGCAGCCAAGATGAGGGGACGAATTCACCCCTCCACTTT

d_call: -
j_call: TRBJ2-5
v_call: TRBV7-8
clone_size: many
cdr3_aa: CASSSKVKETQYF
cdr3_nt: TGTGCCAGCAGCTCGAAGGTCAAAGAGACCCAGTACTTC

d_call: -
j_call: TRBJ2-7
v_call: TRBV10-3
clone_size: -
cdr3_aa: CASKTGIPSYEQYF
cdr3_nt: TGTGCCAGCAAAACAGGCATTCCCTCCTACGAGCAGTACTTC

d_call: TRBD1
j_call: TRBJ2-7
v_call: TRBV9
clone_size: few
cdr3_aa: CASSVAPGGDIGYEQYF
cdr3_nt: TGTGCCAGCAGCGTAGCCCCAGGGGGCGATATTGGATACGAGCAGTACTTC

d_call: -
j_call: TRBJ1-1
v_call: TRBV30
clone_size: -
cdr3_aa: CAWSLTGPNTEAFF
cdr3_nt: TGTGCCTGGAGTTTAACAGGCCCGAACACTGAAGCTTTCTTT

d_call: -
j_call: TRBJ2-5
v_call: TRBV30
clone_size: few
cdr3_aa: CAWSVTGPQTQYF
cdr3_nt: TGTGCCTGGAGTGTTACTGGGCCGCAGACCCAGTACTTC

d_call: TRBD2
j_call: TRBJ2-5
v_call: TRBV2
clone_size: -
cdr3_aa: CASGGGGAQYF
cdr3_nt: TGTGCCAGCGGGGGGGGGGGGGCCCAGTACTTC

d_call: TRBD1
j_call: TRBJ2-5
v_call: TRBV10-3
clone_size: -
cdr3_aa: CAISSRGTGGSETQYF
cdr3_nt: TGTGCCATCAGCTCCCGGGGGACAGGGGGCTCAGAGACCCAGTACTTC

d_call: TRBD1
j_call: TRBJ1-1
v_call: TRBV25-1
clone_size: -
cdr3_aa: CASATGPVNTEAFF
cdr3_nt: TGTGCCAGCGCGACAGGGCCGGTGAACACTGAAGCTTTCTTT

d_call: -
j_call: TRBJ1-4
v_call: TRBV7-9
clone_size: many
cdr3_aa: CASSQTSNEKLFF
cdr3_nt: TGTGCCAGCAGCCAGACAAGCAATGAAAAACTGTTTTTT

d_call: -
j_call: TRBJ2-7
v_call: TRBV6-2/TRBV6-3
clone_size: few
cdr3_aa: CASSSLRDSEQYF
cdr3_nt: TGTGCCAGCAGTTCACTCAGGGATAGCGAGCAGTACTTC

d_call: TRBD1
j_call: TRBJ1-4
v_call: TRBV2
clone_size: many
cdr3_aa: CASRTGPTNEKLFF
cdr3_nt: TGTGCCAGCCGGACAGGGCCAACTAATGAAAAACTGTTTTTT

d_call: -
j_call: TRBJ2-7
v_call: TRBV28
clone_size: -
cdr3_aa: CASSATGLSSYEQYF
cdr3_nt: TGTGCCAGCAGTGCCACAGGGCTGAGCTCCTACGAGCAGTACTTC

d_call: -
j_call: TRBJ2-2
v_call: TRBV7-2
clone_size: many
cdr3_aa: CASDPNGELFF
cdr3_nt: TGTGCCAGCGACCCAAACGGGGAGCTGTTTTTT

d_call: TRBD1
j_call: TRBJ2-7
v_call: TRBV7-8
clone_size: few
cdr3_aa: CASSQDEGQGAEQYF
cdr3_nt: TGTGCCAGCAGCCAAGATGAGGGACAGGGGGCCGAGCAGTACTTC

d_call: -
j_call: TRBJ1-5
v_call: TRBV9
clone_size: many
cdr3_aa: CASSVDENQPQHF
cdr3_nt: TGTGCCAGCAGCGTAGACGAGAATCAGCCCCAGCATTTT

d_call: -
j_call: TRBJ1-2
v_call: TRBV12-3/TRBV12-4
clone_size: many
cdr3_aa: CASSLNSDYGYTF
cdr3_nt: TGTGCCAGCAGTTTAAACTCTGACTATGGCTACACCTTC

d_call: TRBD1
j_call: TRBJ2-5
v_call: TRBV7-9
clone_size: -
cdr3_aa: CASSPKGTGGGQKETQYF
cdr3_nt: TGTGCCAGCAGCCCTAAGGGGACAGGGGGGGGACAAAAAGAGACCCAGTACTTC

d_call: -
j_call: TRBJ1-1
v_call: TRBV29-1
clone_size: many
cdr3_aa: CSVEGQGLFEAFF
cdr3_nt: TGCAGCGTTGAAGGGCAGGGTCTTTTTGAAGCTTTCTTT

d_call: -
j_call: TRBJ2-5
v_call: TRBV11-2
clone_size: many
cdr3_aa: CASSLGRGRSDF
cdr3_nt: TGTGCCAGCAGCCTAGGCAGGGGCCGGTCGGACTTC

d_call: -
j_call: TRBJ2-7
v_call: TRBV13
clone_size: -
cdr3_aa: CASSSGPLANEQYF
cdr3_nt: TGTGCCAGCAGCTCGGGACCTTTGGCTAACGAGCAGTACTTC

d_call: -
j_call: TRBJ2-6
v_call: TRBV28
clone_size: -
cdr3_aa: CASSVAGTEASGANVLTF
cdr3_nt: TGTGCCAGCAGCGTCGCGGGGACGGAGGCTTCTGGGGCCAACGTCCTGACTTTC

d_call: -
j_call: TRBJ1-1
v_call: TRBV4-2
clone_size: many
cdr3_aa: CASSQRQVTDTEAFF
cdr3_nt: TGTGCCAGCAGCCAACGACAGGTCACAGACACTGAAGCTTTCTTT

d_call: -
j_call: TRBJ1-4
v_call: TRBV20-1
clone_size: -
cdr3_aa: CNTEKLFF
cdr3_nt: TGCAACACGGAAAAACTGTTTTTT

d_call: -
j_call: TRBJ2-2
v_call: TRBV7-2
clone_size: few
cdr3_aa: CASIKRGGVANTGELFF
cdr3_nt: TGTGCCAGCATCAAAAGGGGGGGGGTCGCGAACACCGGGGAGCTGTTTTTT

d_call: TRBD1
j_call: TRBJ1-2
v_call: TRBV6-5
clone_size: few
cdr3_aa: CASNPAGTGFYGYTF
cdr3_nt: TGTGCCAGCAACCCCGCCGGGACAGGGTTCTATGGCTACACCTTC

d_call: -
j_call: TRBJ1-2
v_call: TRBV5-1
clone_size: -
cdr3_aa: CASSTGQYGYTF
cdr3_nt: TGTGCCAGCAGTACAGGACAGTATGGCTACACCTTC

d_call: -
j_call: TRBJ2-6
v_call: TRBV7-2
clone_size: -
cdr3_aa: CASSLVQGSGASVLTF
cdr3_nt: TGTGCCAGCAGCTTAGTTCAGGGCTCTGGGGCCAGCGTCCTGACCTTC

d_call: TRBD1
j_call: TRBJ1-2
v_call: TRBV14
clone_size: -
cdr3_aa: CASSQTPGQGNFYGYTF
cdr3_nt: TGTGCCAGCAGCCAAACGCCGGGACAGGGGAATTTTTATGGCTACACCTTC

d_call: -
j_call: TRBJ1-4
v_call: TRBV7-9
clone_size: many
cdr3_aa: CASSPGVGTTNEKLFF
cdr3_nt: TGTGCCAGCAGCCCAGGGGTGGGGACGACTAATGAAAAACTGTTTTTT

d_call: -
j_call: TRBJ1-5
v_call: TRBV7-2
clone_size: many
cdr3_aa: CASSPRVGNQPQHF
cdr3_nt: TGTGCCAGCAGCCCTCGGGTCGGCAATCAGCCCCAGCATTTT

d_call: TRBD1
j_call: TRBJ2-2
v_call: TRBV7-2
clone_size: -
cdr3_aa: CASSSGGAGTGELFF
cdr3_nt: TGTGCCAGCAGCTCAGGGGGCGCCGGCACCGGGGAGCTGTTTTTT

d_call: -
j_call: TRBJ1-6
v_call: TRBV20-1
clone_size: -
cdr3_aa: CSGADRGDFSPLHF
cdr3_nt: TGCAGTGGGGCAGATAGGGGAGATTTTTCACCCCTCCACTTT

d_call: TRBD1
j_call: TRBJ1-6
v_call: TRBV5-1
clone_size: -
cdr3_aa: CASRDRTGVSPLHF
cdr3_nt: TGCGCCAGCAGGGATCGGACAGGGGTTTCACCCCTCCACTTT

d_call: -
j_call: TRBJ1-4
v_call: TRBV7-9
clone_size: many
cdr3_aa: CAGQRASTGGKLFF
cdr3_nt: TGTGCCGGACAGAGGGCAAGCACCGGCGGAAAACTGTTTTTT